A single sample is the source of the 22 T cell receptor beta chains below, sequenced in a study of blood T cell repertoires in COVID-19. Using immunoSEQ multiplex PCR, the repertoire was profiled, and TCRdb retains in-frame clones only, with some absent. The sample yields 260,000 or so clones, approximately 87% seen once. The sequenced material came from peripheral blood. These receptors all come from a human donor in a cohort sampled during active COVID-19.

The gene calls are TRBV29-1 and TRBJ1-4, with TRBD1 matching 7 bases. From germline, CDR1 is SQVTM and CDR2 ANQGSEA. Trimming took 6 bases from V and 4 from J; bases not matched to a gene: 5. The CDR3 is 13 amino acids. For the CDR3, the DNA is TGCAGCGTGACCAGGGGGAATAATGAAAAACTGTTTTTT. Translated: CSVTRGNNEKLFF.

V is TRBV5-1 and J is TRBJ1-1; D is unresolved. V was shortened by 3 bases and J by 1 base, with 10 bases between the two germline ends. CDR1 is SGHRS and CDR2 is YFSETQ in the germline V gene. CDR3 length equals 14 residues. The CDR3 here is CASSSRVGNTEAFF. Here the CDR3 DNA reads TGCGCCAGCAGCTCACGGGTGGGGAACACTGAAGCTTTCTTT.

The gene calls are TRBV3-1 (or the pseudogene TRBV3-2) and TRBJ1-3; no clear D gene. V was cut by 2 bases and J by 1 base, with 6 bases left in between. CDR3 length equals 14 residues. The germline V gene encodes CDR1 LGHDT and CDR2 YNNKEL (reference sequence). CDR3 protein: CASSQQASGNTIYF. In DNA, the CDR3 is TGTGCCAGCAGCCAACAGGCATCTGGAAACACCATATATTTT.

V is TRBV5-6 and J is TRBJ2-7; 12 positions agree with TRBD2. The CDR3 has 16 residues. Germline V gene lookup returns CDR1 SGHDT and CDR2 YYEEEE. V was pared by 3 bases and J by 2 bases, with 6 bases of the junction left unmatched. CDR3 protein: CASSSGLAGPTYEQYF. CDR3 DNA: TGTGCCAGCAGCTCCGGACTAGCGGGACCTACCTACGAGCAGTACTTC.

The chain is built from TRBV5-4 and TRBJ2-3; tentative D call: TRBD2 (5 bases). There are 17 residues in the CDR3. Trimming removed 0 bases from V and 2 bases from J, with 16 bases in between. Germline lookup yields CDR1 SGHNT and CDR2 YYREEE (reference sequence). Here the CDR3 DNA reads TGTGCCAGCAGCTTGGCCGGGGTAGCTACAATCACAGATACGCAGTATTTT. This codes for CASSLAGVATITDTQYF.

This chain joins TRBV18 and TRBJ2-1; tentatively, D is TRBD1 (6 bases). This CDR3 has 11 residues. Germline V lookup: CDR1 KGHSH, CDR2 LQKENI. V dropped 5 bases and J dropped 10 bases, with 9 bases sitting between them. The CDR3 coding sequence is TGTGCCAGCTCATCTGACAGGGAGCAGTTCTTC. Its protein product is CASSSDREQFF.

This clone was found once. The gene calls are TRBV19 and TRBJ2-6, with 9 nucleotides matching TRBD1. The CDR3 has 18 residues. CDR1 is LNHDA, CDR2 SQIVND, per germline (reference sequence). The J segment lost 0 bases and the V segment lost 9 bases, leaving 12 bases of the junction unmatched. The CDR3 loop reads CASTTSGTGTSGANVLTF. For the CDR3, the DNA is TGTGCCAGCACGACCTCCGGGACAGGGACCTCTGGGGCCAACGTCCTGACTTTC. The whole variable domain, remainder taken from reference TRBV19 and TRBJ2-6, is DGGITQSPKYLFRKEGQNVTLSCEQNLNHDAMYWYRQDPGQGLRLIYYSQIVNDFQKGDIAEGYSVSREKKESFPLTVTSAQKNPTAFYLCASTTSGTGTSGANVLTFGAGSRLTVL.

The chain couples TRBV20-1 to TRBJ1-2; D remains unclear. CDR3 length: 14 residues. Germline V gives CDR1 DFQATT, CDR2 SNEGSKA (reference sequence). The V and J ends lost 3 bases and 5 bases respectively, with 16 bases between them. The CDR3 DNA reads TGCAGTGCTAGTTCTTTCCTTTTTTTGTATGGCTACACCTTC. This encodes CSASSFLFLYGYTF.

As to this clone: The sample holds other DNA sequences that translate to the same CDR3. The chain uses TRBV3-1 (or the pseudogene TRBV3-2) and TRBJ2-7; D not certain. CDR1 is LGHDT and CDR2 is YNNKEL in the germline V gene (reference sequence). The CDR3 has 14 residues. Between the trimmed V and J ends, which lost 0 bases and 2 bases, there was a span of 8 bases. The CDR3 here is CASSQDPSAYEQYF. CDR3 nucleotides: TGTGCCAGCAGCCAAGATCCGTCCGCCTACGAGCAGTACTTC.

The genes are TRBV18 and TRBJ2-1; 13 bases agree with TRBD2. CDR3 length equals 15 residues. V lost 3 bases to trimming and J lost 4 bases; unmatched junction nucleotides: 0. The germline V gene encodes CDR1 KGHSH and CDR2 LQKENI. This chain's CDR3 is CASSPGLAGYNEQFF. The CDR3, as DNA: TGTGCCAGCTCACCGGGACTAGCGGGATACAATGAGCAGTTCTTC.

The chain recombines TRBV9 with TRBJ2-7; the D gene is possibly TRBD1 (7 bases). CDR1 is SGDLS and CDR2 is YYNGEE in the germline V gene. CDR3 size: 14 residues. The V end lost 7 bases, the J end lost 4 bases, and 18 bases lay between the germline ends. CDR3 sequence reads: CASGRGQQTYEQYF. The CDR3 coding sequence is TGTGCCAGCGGGCGGGGACAGCAAACTTACGAGCAGTACTTC.

The chain is built from TRBV11-3 and TRBJ1-2; D is unclear. Per germline, CDR1 SGHNT and CDR2 YENEEA. Trimming removed 0 bases at V and 2 bases at J, with 10 bases between. The CDR3 covers 15 residues. The CDR3 bases are TGTGCCAGCAGCTTAGATTGGGGAGACAACTATGGCTACACCTTC. As protein: CASSLDWGDNYGYTF.

The V gene is TRBV20-1, the J gene TRBJ1-1, with a weak D call TRBD1 (5 bases). The CDR3 is made up of 11 amino acids. Trimming stripped 5 bases from V and 12 bases from J, with 16 bases between. Germline CDR1 and CDR2: DFQATT and SNEGSKA (reference sequence). The CDR3 reads CSAGKSGFTFF. DNA of the CDR3: TGCAGTGCTGGGAAGTCAGGGTTTACTTTCTTT.

The V gene is TRBV28, the J gene TRBJ1-2; TRBD1 might be the D (5 bases). Germline V gene lookup returns CDR1 MDHEN and CDR2 SYDVKM. The CDR3 loop spans 14 amino acids. V was pared by 4 bases and J by 8 bases, with 17 bases between. CDR3 DNA: TGTGCCAGCAGTTCTGGGCAGGGAGGGGAGGGCTACACCTTC. Encoded protein: CASSSGQGGEGYTF.

This chain connects TRBV29-1 to TRBJ1-1, with a tentative D call TRBD1 (6 bases). This CDR3 comprises 14 residues. Germline CDR1 is SQVTM and CDR2 is ANQGSEA. The V end lost 8 bases, the J end lost 4 bases, and 20 bases lay between the germline ends. Here the CDR3 reads CSSGRGARGTEAFF. In nucleotides, the CDR3 is TGCAGCTCCGGTCGGGGGGCGCGTGGCACTGAAGCTTTCTTT.

The V call is TRBV9, the J call TRBJ2-3; maybe TRBD2 (5 bases). CDR3 length equals 16 residues. V dropped 4 bases and J dropped 4 bases, with 19 bases sitting between them. Germline assignment: CDR1 SGDLS and CDR2 YYNGEE. This chain's CDR3 is CASSPRGNQPADTQYF. The CDR3 DNA follows: TGTGCCAGCAGCCCCCGGGGTAACCAGCCCGCAGATACGCAGTATTTT.

The chain links TRBV9 to TRBJ2-3; the D is unclear. Germline V lookup: CDR1 SGDLS, CDR2 YYNGEE. The ends were cut back, 0 bases at V and 3 bases at J, with 14 bases in the middle. CDR3 length equals 16 residues. The CDR3 sequence: CASSVGVSLRTDTQYF. CDR3 DNA sequence: TGTGCCAGCAGCGTAGGGGTGAGCTTGAGGACAGATACGCAGTATTTT.

The chain carries TRBV5-1 and TRBJ1-4; the match to TRBD1 covers 9 bases. V was pared by 3 bases and J by 4 bases, with 7 bases of the junction left unmatched. Germline lookup yields CDR1 SGHRS and CDR2 YFSETQ. The CDR3 has 16 residues. CDR3 in amino acids: CASSSQGALGNEKLFF. In nucleotides, the CDR3 is TGCGCCAGCAGCTCACAGGGGGCTCTAGGTAATGAAAAACTGTTTTTT.

J is TRBJ2-1 and V is TRBV5-1; D might be TRBD2 (6 bases). The V gene lost 6 bases and the J gene lost 10 bases, with 20 bases spanning the gap. CDR3 length: 14 residues. CDR1 is SGHRS and CDR2 is YFSETQ in the germline V gene. Here the CDR3 DNA reads TGCGCCAGCACCCCCCAGAGGGAGGCTGGGGAGCAGTTCTTC. Its translation: CASTPQREAGEQFF. Together with reference TRBV5-1 and TRBJ2-1, the CDR3 gives the full variable domain: KAGVTQTPRYLIKTRGQQVTLSCSPISGHRSVSWYQQTPGQGLQFLFEYFSETQRNKGNFPGRFSGRQFSNSRSEMNVSTLELGDSALYLCASTPQREAGEQFFGPGTRLTVL.

The chain combines TRBV5-1 with TRBJ2-5, with 7 bases identical to TRBD1. The germline gives CDR1 SGHRS, CDR2 YFSETQ. The CDR3 is made up of 14 amino acids. The V gene end was trimmed by 2 bases and the J gene end by 5 bases; junction bases not matched to a gene: 6. CDR3 sequence: CASSFTGVRETQYF. Written as DNA, the CDR3 is TGCGCCAGCAGCTTCACAGGGGTGAGGGAGACCCAGTACTTC.

The V call is TRBV6-5, the J call TRBJ2-7, with 12 bases aligning to TRBD2. The V gene's germline CDR1 is MNHEY and CDR2 SVGAGI. V shed 0 bases, J shed 5 bases, and the junction held 5 bases outside the gene matches. The CDR3 loop spans 16 amino acids. CDR3 DNA sequence: TGTGCCAGCAGTTACTCCGTGACTAGCGGGAGCCACGAGCAGTACTTC. The encoded protein is CASSYSVTSGSHEQYF.

V usage is TRBV2 and J usage is TRBJ2-3; no clear D. The CDR3 loop spans 14 amino acids. Germline V gives CDR1 SNHLY, CDR2 FYNNEI. V was cut by 7 bases and J by 0 bases, with 11 bases left in between. CDR3: CASISASSTDTQYF. CDR3 DNA: TGTGCCAGCATAAGCGCCTCTAGCACAGATACGCAGTATTTT.